What follows are 21 T cell receptor beta chains derived from one specimen sequenced in a study of blood T cell repertoires in COVID-19. Libraries were prepared by immunoSEQ multiplex PCR; TCRdb keeps only in-frame clonotypes and omits some of them. The profile covers about 250,000 clones, with just under 85% appearing a single time and 5% to 8% taken by the ten largest. Sequencing input: peripheral blood. Receptor source: a woman aged 60-70 years with active or convalescent COVID-19.

The rearrangement uses TRBV6-5 and TRBJ2-7; 9 bases are a match to TRBD1. V shed 5 bases and J 4 bases; nucleotides not matched to a gene: 3. This CDR3 is built from 13 residues. CDR1 and CDR2 (germline): MNHEY, SVGAGI. CDR3 protein: CASSRTGEYEQYV. Written as DNA, the CDR3 is TGTGCCAGCAGTCGGACAGGGGAATACGAGCAGTACGTC.

The V and J genes are TRBV27 and TRBJ2-3, with TRBD2 identical over 11 bases. Trimming cost V 5 bases and J 0 bases; bases outside gene matches: 7. The CDR3 is 17 amino acids. Germline loops: CDR1 MNHEY, CDR2 SMNVEV (reference sequence). This CDR3 reads CASSHGTSGLSTDTQYF. CDR3 DNA: TGTGCCAGCAGTCACGGGACTAGCGGCCTTAGCACAGATACGCAGTATTTT.

This chain links TRBV28 with TRBJ1-6; D possibly corresponds to TRBD1 (6 bases). Per germline, CDR1 MDHEN and CDR2 SYDVKM. V dropped 1 base and J dropped 0 bases, with 7 bases sitting between them. This CDR3 region has 16 residues. CDR3 sequence (DNA): TGTGCCAGCAGTTTATCAGGGGTCTCCTATAATTCACCCCTCCACTTT. Encoded protein: CASSLSGVSYNSPLHF.

Worth noting for this clone: Other DNA sequences in this specimen translate into the identical CDR3. The rearrangement joins TRBV28 to TRBJ2-2; perhaps TRBD2 as D (6 bases). Germline V CDR1 and CDR2: MDHEN, SYDVKM. This CDR3 spans 15 amino acids. Trimming removed 5 bases from V and 2 bases from J, with 12 bases in between. DNA for the CDR3: TGTGCCAGCAGTCCCCGGGACTTTAACACCGGGGAGCTGTTTTTT. Amino acid sequence: CASSPRDFNTGELFF.

This clone showed up just once. V and J are TRBV5-1 and TRBJ1-4, with 8 bases fitting TRBD1. Trimming took 3 bases from V and 8 from J; bases not matched to a gene: 12. This CDR3 contains 16 residues. The germline CDR1 and CDR2 sequences are SGHRS and YFSETQ. CDR3: CASSYLPDRAYEKLFF. CDR3 in DNA: TGCGCCAGCAGCTATCTGCCGGACAGGGCTTACGAAAAACTGTTTTTT.

To note about this clone: At the DNA level, this CDR3 is encoded by other sequences in the same sample as well. For the CDR3, the DNA is TGTGCCAGCAGTTTTGGGGGGTACAATGAGCAGTTCTTC. It encodes CASSFGGYNEQFF. The rearrangement uses TRBV12-3 or TRBV12-4 and TRBJ2-1, with a possible D match to TRBD2 (6 bases). The V end lost 3 bases, the J end lost 4 bases, and 7 bases lay between the germline ends. The CDR3 runs 13 residues.

The chain joins TRBV19 to TRBJ1-6; D is possibly TRBD1 (5 bases). This CDR3 has 15 residues. The germline V gene has CDR1 LNHDA and CDR2 SQIVND (reference sequence). The ends were cut back, 2 bases at V and 5 bases at J, with 10 bases in the middle. The CDR3 spells CASSINTGDNSPLHF. Here the CDR3 DNA reads TGTGCCAGTAGTATAAATACAGGCGATAATTCACCCCTCCACTTT.

This rearrangement joins TRBV19 to TRBJ1-1; maybe TRBD1 (6 bases). The V gene lost 1 base and the J gene lost 0 bases, with 9 bases spanning the gap. The CDR3 is 15 amino acids. CDR1 and CDR2 from the germline V gene are LNHDA and SQIVND (reference sequence). CDR3 amino acids: CASSIARGMNTEAFF. Here the CDR3 DNA reads TGTGCCAGTAGTATAGCGAGGGGGATGAACACTGAAGCTTTCTTT.

In this sample, this clone turned up a few times. V is TRBV10-3 and J is TRBJ2-6, with D perhaps matching TRBD2 (5 bases). Looked up from germline, CDR1 is ENHRY and CDR2 is SYGVKD. The CDR3 covers 14 residues. CDR3: CASGENSGANVLTF. The CDR3 DNA sequence: TGTGCAAGCGGTGAAAACTCTGGGGCCAACGTCCTGACTTTC.

The chain couples TRBV5-1 to TRBJ2-1, with TRBD2 identical over 9 bases. Germline V CDR1 and CDR2: SGHRS, YFSETQ. This CDR3 region has 15 residues. Trimming took 1 base from V and 4 from J; bases not matched to a gene: 3. The CDR3 DNA reads TGCGCCAGCAGCTTGACTAGCGGGTCTTACAATGAGCAGTTCTTC. Encoded protein: CASSLTSGSYNEQFF.

In its sample, this clone was seen once. The chain links TRBV18 to TRBJ2-1, with D tentatively TRBD2 (6 bases). Germline CDR1 is KGHSH and CDR2 is LQKENI. The CDR3 contains 13 residues. Trimming took 4 bases from V and 8 from J, leaving 12 bases between them. CDR3 sequence (DNA): TGTGCCAGCTCACTACCTAGCGTGGATGAGCAGTTCTTC. As protein: CASSLPSVDEQFF.

The chain uses TRBV19 and TRBJ2-7; 7 nucleotides align to TRBD2. This CDR3 region has 14 residues. The J segment lost 7 bases and the V segment lost 3 bases, leaving 9 bases of the junction unmatched. Per the germline V gene, CDR1 is LNHDA and CDR2 is SQIVND (reference sequence). The CDR3 DNA is TGTGCCAGTAGTATGGGGGGGTTCGCTAGGGAGCAGTACTTC. Its protein is CASSMGGFAREQYF.

The chain couples TRBV2 to TRBJ2-5, with 8 bases identical to TRBD2. V shed 7 bases and J 2 bases; nucleotides not matched to a gene: 15. CDR1 and CDR2 from the germline V gene are SNHLY and FYNNEI. The CDR3 spans 17 residues. The DNA of the CDR3 is TGTGCCAGCACGCGGGGGGTTGACGGACTACGACAAGAGACCCAGTACTTC. It codes for CASTRGVDGLRQETQYF.

This chain links TRBV29-1 with TRBJ2-5; no clear D gene. This CDR3 spans 12 amino acids. V gave up 4 bases and J gave up 4 bases, with 10 bases separating them. Per the germline V gene, CDR1 is SQVTM and CDR2 is ANQGSEA. DNA for the CDR3: TGCAGCGTTGGTCTCTCAGGAGAGACCCAGTACTTC. As protein: CSVGLSGETQYF.

Comments on this clone: At the DNA level, this CDR3 is encoded by other sequences in the same sample as well. The genes are TRBV11-2 and TRBJ2-7; D uncertain. The V end lost 0 bases, the J end lost 2 bases, and 2 bases lay between the germline ends. The CDR3 sequence is 12 residues long. The germline CDR1 and CDR2 sequences are SGHAT and FQNNGV. The CDR3 sequence is CASSLDTYEQYF. The DNA for the CDR3 is TGTGCCAGCAGCTTAGACACCTACGAGCAGTACTTC.

The CDR3 loop is CASSPRLSTNYGYTF. The CDR3 DNA follows: TGTGCCAGCAGCCCGCGGCTGTCAACTAACTATGGCTACACCTTC. V usage is TRBV7-9 and J usage is TRBJ1-2; D unclear. Per germline, CDR1 SEHNR and CDR2 FQNEAQ (reference sequence). CDR3 length: 15 amino acids. Trimming cost V 5 bases and J 0 bases, with 13 bases left between them.

J is TRBJ2-2 and V is TRBV7-3; the D gene is possibly TRBD1 (5 bases). Germline V gene data show CDR1 as SGHTA and CDR2 as FQGTGA. V was cut by 5 bases and J by 8 bases, with 12 bases left in between. CDR3 length: 13 residues. CDR3 sequence (DNA): TGTGCCAGCAGCCAAGGAAGGGGAGGGGAGCTGTTTTTT. It translates to CASSQGRGGELFF. Complete variable domain (other parts from reference TRBV7-3 and TRBJ2-2): GAGVSQTPSNKVTEKGKYVELRCDPISGHTALYWYRQSLGQGPEFLIYFQGTGAADDSGLPNDRFFAVRPEGSVSTLKIQRTERGDSAVYLCASSQGRGGELFFGEGSRLTVL.

A word on this clone: Other DNA sequences in the sample encode the same CDR3. The DNA of the CDR3 is TGCAGCGCCCGGACAGGGGACGGCACTGAAGCTTTCTTT. Protein sequence: CSARTGDGTEAFF. The chain links TRBV29-1 to TRBJ1-1; 9 bases agree with TRBD1. Germline CDR1 and CDR2: SQVTM and ANQGSEA. This CDR3 has 13 amino acids. The V segment lost 7 bases and the J segment 4 bases; nucleotides outside the gene matches: 7.

In DNA, the CDR3 is TGTGCCAGCAGCCAAGACAGGGGGTCCTACGAGCAGTACTTC. It translates to CASSQDRGSYEQYF. The chain uses TRBV3-1 (or the pseudogene TRBV3-2) and TRBJ2-7; TRBD1 agrees at 7 bases. Germline CDR1 is LGHDT and CDR2 is YNNKEL (reference sequence). The CDR3 is made up of 14 amino acids. V was pared by 0 bases and J by 1 base, with 0 bases of the junction left unmatched.

The rearrangement links TRBV28 to TRBJ2-1, with TRBD2 matching over 7 bases. V was clipped by 7 bases and J by 6 bases; unmatched bases: 9. CDR3 length: 14 residues. The germline gives CDR1 MDHEN, CDR2 SYDVKM. The CDR3 reads CASIQAGLSNEQFF. In DNA form, the CDR3 reads TGTGCCAGCATCCAAGCGGGGTTAAGCAATGAGCAGTTCTTC.

This chain links TRBV3-1 (or the pseudogene TRBV3-2) with TRBJ2-4, with 7 nucleotides matching TRBD2. V was clipped by 1 base and J by 8 bases; unmatched bases: 2. This CDR3 comprises 13 residues. Germline CDR1 is LGHDT and CDR2 is YNNKEL (reference sequence). The CDR3 loop is CASSQGLADIQYF. DNA of the CDR3: TGTGCCAGCAGCCAAGGCCTAGCGGACATTCAGTACTTC.